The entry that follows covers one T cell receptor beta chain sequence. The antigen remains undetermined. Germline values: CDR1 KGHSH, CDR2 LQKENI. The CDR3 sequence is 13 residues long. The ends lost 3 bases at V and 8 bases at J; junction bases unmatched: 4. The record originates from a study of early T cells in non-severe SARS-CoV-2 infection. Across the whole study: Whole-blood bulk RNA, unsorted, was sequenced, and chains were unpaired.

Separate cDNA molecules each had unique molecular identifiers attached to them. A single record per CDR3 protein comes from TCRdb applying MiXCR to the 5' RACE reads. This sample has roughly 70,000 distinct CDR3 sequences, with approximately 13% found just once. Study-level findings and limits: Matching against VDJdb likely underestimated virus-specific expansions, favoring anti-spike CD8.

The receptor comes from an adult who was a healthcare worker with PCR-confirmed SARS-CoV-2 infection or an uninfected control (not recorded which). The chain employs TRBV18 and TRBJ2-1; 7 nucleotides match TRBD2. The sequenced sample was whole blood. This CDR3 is CASSPRGVDEQFF. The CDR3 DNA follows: TGTGCCAGCTCACCCCGGGGGGTTGATGAGCAGTTCTTC.